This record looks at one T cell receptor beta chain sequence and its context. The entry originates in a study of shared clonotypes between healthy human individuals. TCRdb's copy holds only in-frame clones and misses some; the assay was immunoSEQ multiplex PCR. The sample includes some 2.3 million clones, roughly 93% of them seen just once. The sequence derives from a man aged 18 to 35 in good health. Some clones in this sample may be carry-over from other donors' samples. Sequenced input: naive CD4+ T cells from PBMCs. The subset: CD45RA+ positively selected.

The CDR3, as DNA: TGTGCCTGGACCACCTGGACAGGGGGCTTAGGCTCCTACGAGCAGTACTTC. Translating it yields CAWTTWTGGLGSYEQYF. The chain employs TRBV30 and TRBJ2-7; 11 bases are shared with TRBD1. Germline-derived CDR1 and CDR2 are GTSNPN and SVGIG (reference sequence). The CDR3 extends over 17 amino acids. Trimming at V came to 4 bases and at J to 0 bases, leaving 11 bases not matched to a gene.